The source of this TCR beta chain is a study of response to subunit inactivated influenza vaccine. Study-wide points: It was suggested by the authors that few new T cells are recruited by each seasonal influenza vaccination.

This clonotype appeared a few times. The antigen is undetermined. Each CDR3 protein gets one entry after TCRdb re-called the RT-PCR reads with MiXCR. The sample lists about 480,000 distinct CDR3 sequences, roughly 23% occurring once. From germline, CDR1 is SQVTM and CDR2 ANQGSEA. This CDR3 region has 14 residues. V was clipped by 4 bases and J by 11 bases; unmatched bases: 12. This chain uses TRBV29-1 with TRBJ2-1; 9 nucleotides agree with TRBD2. This receptor was taken from a man aged 45-60 years who received an inactivated influenza vaccine. This material consisted of CD4+ T cells sorted from PBMCs, taken around 5 days after vaccination. CDR3 loop: CSVAAGGGASKQFF. CDR3 nucleotide sequence: TGCAGCGTTGCAGCGGGCGGGGGGGCTTCTAAGCAGTTCTTC.